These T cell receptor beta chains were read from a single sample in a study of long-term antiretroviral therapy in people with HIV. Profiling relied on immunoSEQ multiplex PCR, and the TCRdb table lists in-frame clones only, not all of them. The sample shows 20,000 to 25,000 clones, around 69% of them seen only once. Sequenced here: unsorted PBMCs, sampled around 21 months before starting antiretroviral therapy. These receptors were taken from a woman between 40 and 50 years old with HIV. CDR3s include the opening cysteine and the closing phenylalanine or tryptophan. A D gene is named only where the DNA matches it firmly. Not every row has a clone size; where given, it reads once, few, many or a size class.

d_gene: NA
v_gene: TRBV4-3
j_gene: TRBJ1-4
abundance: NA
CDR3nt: TGCGCCAGCAGCCAAGATGCCAGGCCTAATGAAAAACTGTTTTTT
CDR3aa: CASSQDARPNEKLFF

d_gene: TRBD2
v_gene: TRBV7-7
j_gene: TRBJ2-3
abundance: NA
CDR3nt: TGTGCCAGCAGCTTAGGGGTTAGCGGGAGTACAGATACGCAGTATTTT
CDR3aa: CASSLGVSGSTDTQYF

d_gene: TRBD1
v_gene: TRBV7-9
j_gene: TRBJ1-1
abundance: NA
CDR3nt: TGTGCCAGCACCGCTACAGGGGACTCTTTCTTT
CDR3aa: CASTATGDSFF

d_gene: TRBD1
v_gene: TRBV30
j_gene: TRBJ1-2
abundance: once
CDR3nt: TGTGCCTGGAGTGTAACCAGGGGGGGCTATGGCTACACCTTC
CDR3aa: CAWSVTRGGYGYTF

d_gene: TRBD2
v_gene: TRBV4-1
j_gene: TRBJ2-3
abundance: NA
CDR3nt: TGCGCCAGCAGCCAAGAGGTAGCGGGAGTTGTAGATACGCAGTATTTT
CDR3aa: CASSQEVAGVVDTQYF

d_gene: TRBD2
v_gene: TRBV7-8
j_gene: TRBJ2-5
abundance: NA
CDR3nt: TGTGCCAGCAGCTTATTTTCGGGGGGGCGGTCGGCGACCCAGTACTTC
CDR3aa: CASSLFSGGRSATQYF

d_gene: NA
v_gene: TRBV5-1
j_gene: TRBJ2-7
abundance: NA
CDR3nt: TGCGCCAGCAGCGGGCGGGAAGGGTACGAGCAGTACTTC
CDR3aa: CASSGREGYEQYF

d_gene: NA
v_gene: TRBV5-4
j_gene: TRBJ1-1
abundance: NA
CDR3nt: TGTGCCAGCAGCGGACGACAGAACACTGAAGCTTTCTTT
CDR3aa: CASSGRQNTEAFF

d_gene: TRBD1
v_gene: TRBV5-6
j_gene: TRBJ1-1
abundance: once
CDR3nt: TGTGCCAGCAGCTTGGACAGGGGGTCGACCACTGAAGCTTTCTTT
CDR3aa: CASSLDRGSTTEAFF

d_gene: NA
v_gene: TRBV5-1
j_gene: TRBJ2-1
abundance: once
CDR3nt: TGCGCCAGCAGGCACCGTGGACTGGACAGTCGGGGCAATGAGCAGTTCTTC
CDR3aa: CASRHRGLDSRGNEQFF

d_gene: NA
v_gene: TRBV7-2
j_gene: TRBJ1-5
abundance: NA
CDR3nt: TGTGCCAGCAGCTTAGTGCCTGCGTTAGGGGGATATAGCAATCAGCCCCAGCATTTT
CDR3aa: CASSLVPALGGYSNQPQHF

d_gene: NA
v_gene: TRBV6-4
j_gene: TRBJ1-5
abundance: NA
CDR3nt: TGTGCCAGCAGTCCAGATAGCAATCAGCCCCAGCATTTT
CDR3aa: CASSPDSNQPQHF

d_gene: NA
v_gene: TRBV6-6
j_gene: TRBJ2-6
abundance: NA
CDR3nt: TGTGCCAGCAGCCATGGAGGTGTCGGGGCCAACGTCCTGACTTTC
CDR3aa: CASSHGGVGANVLTF

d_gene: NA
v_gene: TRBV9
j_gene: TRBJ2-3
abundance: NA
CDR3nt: TGTGCCAGCAGCCGGAATCTAGATACGCAGTATTTT
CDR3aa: CASSRNLDTQYF

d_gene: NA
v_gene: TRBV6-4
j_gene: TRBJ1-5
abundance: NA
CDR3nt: TGTGCCAGCAGTTCTAACAGCAATCAGCCCCAGCATTTT
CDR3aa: CASSSNSNQPQHF

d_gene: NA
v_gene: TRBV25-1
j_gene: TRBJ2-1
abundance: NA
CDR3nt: TGTGCCAGCAGAGCTAGCTCCTACAATGAGCAGTTCTTC
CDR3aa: CASRASSYNEQFF

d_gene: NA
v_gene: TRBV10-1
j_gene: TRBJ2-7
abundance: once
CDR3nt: TGCGCCAGCATGATTGAGAGGACCCCGACCCCGTCCTACGAGCAGTACTTC
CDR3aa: CASMIERTPTPSYEQYF

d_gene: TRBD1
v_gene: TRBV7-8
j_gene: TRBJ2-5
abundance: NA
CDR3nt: TGTGCCAGCAGCTTAGGGGACAGGGGCCAAGAGACCCAGTACTTC
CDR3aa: CASSLGDRGQETQYF

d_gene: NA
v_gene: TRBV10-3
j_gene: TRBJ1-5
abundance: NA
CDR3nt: TGTGCCGCCACCGCGGGGGGCAATCAGCCCCAGCATTTT
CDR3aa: CAATAGGNQPQHF

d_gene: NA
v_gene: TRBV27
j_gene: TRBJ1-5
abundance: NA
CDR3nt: TGTGCCAGCAGACCCTACAGGGAGGATCAGCCCCAGCATTTT
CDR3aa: CASRPYREDQPQHF

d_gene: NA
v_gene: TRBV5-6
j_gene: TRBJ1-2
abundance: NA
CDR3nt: TGTGCCAGCAGCTTGGCCTATCAAGAGGCAGGCTACACCTTC
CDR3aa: CASSLAYQEAGYTF

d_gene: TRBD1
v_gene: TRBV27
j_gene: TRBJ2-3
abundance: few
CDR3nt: TGTGCCAGCAGTTTGTGGACAGGGGTCGCAGATACGCAGTATTTT
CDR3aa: CASSLWTGVADTQYF